The 7 T cell receptor beta chains given below trace back to one sample, sequenced in a study of cytomegalovirus exposure and HLA in healthy donors. 60 Vbeta and 13 Jbeta primers were used in PCR. TCRdb's copy holds only in-frame clones and misses some; the assay was immunoSEQ multiplex PCR. The table includes some 120,000 clones, roughly 68% detected once. Sequencing input: PBMCs. The receptors derive from a man aged 25-45 years in good health and CMV-seropositive.

This clone was counted a single time. This chain links TRBV5-1 with TRBJ2-7; TRBD1 agrees at 9 bases. The CDR3 loop spans 16 amino acids. Germline CDR1 and CDR2: SGHRS and YFSETQ. Trimming cost V 5 bases and J 3 bases; bases outside gene matches: 12. Here the CDR3 reads CASSWDREGGYYEQYF. The DNA for the CDR3 is TGCGCCAGCAGTTGGGACAGGGAAGGGGGTTACTACGAGCAGTACTTC.

The chain uses TRBV10-3 and TRBJ2-7; 7 positions agree with TRBD2. Germline CDR1 ENHRY, CDR2 SYGVKD. V was pared by 6 bases and J by 2 bases, with 13 bases of the junction left unmatched. The CDR3 runs 16 residues. CDR3 bases: TGTGCCATCAGCGCCGGGGGAGCGGGAAGAACCTACGAGCAGTACGTC. Encoded protein: CAISAGGAGRTYEQYV.

This chain links TRBV5-5 with TRBJ1-1, with no clear D. The CDR3 has 13 residues. Germline V gene data show CDR1 as SGHKS and CDR2 as YYEKEE (reference sequence). The V gene lost 0 bases and the J gene lost 6 bases, with 9 bases spanning the gap. DNA for the CDR3: TGTGCCAGCAGCTTGGGCGGCGGGGCTGAAGCTTTCTTT. It translates to CASSLGGGAEAFF.

V is TRBV5-1 and J is TRBJ2-3, with 8 bases matching TRBD2. The CDR3 totals 17 residues. V shed 1 base and J 4 bases; nucleotides not matched to a gene: 11. CDR1 and CDR2 (germline): SGHRS, YFSETQ. CDR3 amino acids: CASSLIFLAGRADTQYF. In nucleotides, the CDR3 is TGCGCCAGCAGCTTGATCTTCCTAGCGGGCAGAGCAGATACGCAGTATTTT.

This clone was seen a single time. This chain connects TRBV28 to TRBJ1-2; 8 bases align to TRBD1. This CDR3 region has 12 residues. J was trimmed by 8 bases and V by 4 bases; bases with no gene match: 3. The germline CDR1 and CDR2 sequences are MDHEN and SYDVKM. In nucleotides, the CDR3 is TGTGCCAGCAGTTGGACAGGGAGAGGCTACACCTTC. This translates into CASSWTGRGYTF.

This rearrangement joins TRBV6-5 to TRBJ1-2; D is perhaps TRBD1 (5 bases). V was trimmed by 2 bases and J by 6 bases, leaving 10 bases between them. This CDR3 contains 13 residues. Per the germline V gene, CDR1 is MNHEY and CDR2 is SVGAGI. CDR3 amino acids: CASSYAGHHGYTF. As DNA, the CDR3 is TGTGCCAGCAGTTACGCGGGGCACCATGGCTACACCTTC.

The V gene is TRBV6-1, the J gene TRBJ2-1, with D tentatively TRBD1 (5 bases). The CDR3 is 14 residues long. Trimming removed 8 bases at V and 7 bases at J, with 18 bases between. Germline CDR1 is MNHNS and CDR2 is SASEGT. The CDR3 DNA reads TGTGCCAGCGACGACAGCCCCCCAGGGAATGAGCAGTTCTTC. Protein: CASDDSPPGNEQFF.